At least ten counts were recorded for the clone carrying this T cell receptor beta chain. Its antigen is not known. This entry belongs to a study of identical twins. The CDR3 is made up of 13 amino acids. The germline V gene has CDR1 KGHSH and CDR2 LQKENI. V shed 4 bases and J shed 7 bases, with 10 bases lying between them. TCRdb re-called the 5' RACE reads with MiXCR, one entry per CDR3 protein. The sample carries hundreds of thousands of distinct CDR3 sequences, around 8.3% recorded once. Broader study findings: Reduced insertions were recorded for abundant cord blood beta clonotypes, with no such pattern in memory repertoires.

A further study also used this sample, focusing on yellow fever vaccine responses in identical twins.

What was sequenced was PBMCs. The chain carries TRBV18 and TRBJ2-2, with D perhaps TRBD1 (5 bases). The origin of this receptor is a woman between 18 and 29 years old in good health. The CDR3 DNA reads as TGTGCCAGCTCACGAACGACAGACGGGGAGCTGTTTTTT. It codes for CASSRTTDGELFF.